This TCR beta chain comes out of a study of T cell responses to AZD1222 COVID-19 vaccine. About the research overall: Second-dose timings of about 4 or about 12 weeks were pooled.

The assay was immunoSEQ multiplex PCR, and TCRdb's table has in-frame clones only and misses some. The sample gives tens of thousands of clones, around 89% of which show up once; approximately 5.4% is in the top ten. Remarks on this clone: The antigen is not known.

There are 15 residues in the CDR3. CDR1 is SGHTA, CDR2 FQGNSA, per germline. The ends were cut back, 4 bases at V and 3 bases at J, with 13 bases in the middle. General observations from the study: At study baseline, merely five or six AZD1222 recipients were seropositive.

J is TRBJ1-5 and V is TRBV7-2; D unresolved. The material sequenced was peripheral blood, taken on day 0 of AZD1222 vaccination. The source of this sequence is an adult in good health. CDR3 protein: CASSSSMWVNQPQHF. As DNA, the CDR3 is TGTGCCAGCAGCTCTTCGATGTGGGTCAATCAGCCCCAGCATTTT.